This T cell receptor beta chain was identified during a study of regulatory T cells in long-lasting Graves disease. Looking at the study overall: Those with persistent Graves' disease had received antithyroid drugs for over 5 years with positive TSH receptor antibodies. Study-level points and caveats: Thyroid tissue went unstudied; only peripheral blood was examined. The persistent group shared 2,500 to 3,000 public clonotypes, more than the approximately 930 shared by new patients.

For TCR beta, libraries came from iRepertoire HTBI primers and Arm-PCR of CDR3 regions. In the original analysis: Among the samples, around 58 TRBV and more than twelve TRBJ segments were identified. MiXCR, applied by TCRdb to the multiplex PCR reads, yields one record per CDR3 protein. TCRdb, rather than the study authors, made the V and J calls. Of more than 350,000 distinct CDR3 sequences listed, about 21% were seen once; the top ten hold more than 13%. Per the germline V gene, CDR1 is LNHDA and CDR2 is SQIVND (reference sequence). The CDR3 spans 15 residues. With 6 bases clipped from V and 2 bases from J, the junction kept 6 bases outside the gene matches. Time point here: persistent/refractory GD, antithyroid drugs over 5 years with positive TRAb. Isolated PBMC RNA provided the starting material for the TCR library. This clonotype has a handful of counts. Its target is not known.

The receptor's source is a female donor with Graves disease. Sequenced material: peripheral blood mononuclear cells (PBMCs), taken when the disease was refractory, from a patient treated with antithyroid drugs. V and J are TRBV19 and TRBJ2-2; the match to TRBD2 covers 7 bases. For the CDR3, the DNA is TGTGCCAGTAGATCGGCTAGCGGCAACACCGGGGAGCTGTTTTTT. As protein: CASRSASGNTGELFF.